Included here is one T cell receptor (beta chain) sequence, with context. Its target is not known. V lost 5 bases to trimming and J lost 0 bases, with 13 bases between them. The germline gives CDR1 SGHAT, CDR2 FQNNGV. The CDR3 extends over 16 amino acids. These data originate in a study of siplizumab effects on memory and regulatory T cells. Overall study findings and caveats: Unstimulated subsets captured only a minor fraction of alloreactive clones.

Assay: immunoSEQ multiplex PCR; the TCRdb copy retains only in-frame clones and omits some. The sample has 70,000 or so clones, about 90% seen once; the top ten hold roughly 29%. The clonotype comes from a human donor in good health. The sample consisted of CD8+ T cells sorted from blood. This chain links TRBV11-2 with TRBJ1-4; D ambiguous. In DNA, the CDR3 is TGTGCCAGCAGCGGGCGGGGTTTGGCAACTAATGAAAAACTGTTTTTT. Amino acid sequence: CASSGRGLATNEKLFF.